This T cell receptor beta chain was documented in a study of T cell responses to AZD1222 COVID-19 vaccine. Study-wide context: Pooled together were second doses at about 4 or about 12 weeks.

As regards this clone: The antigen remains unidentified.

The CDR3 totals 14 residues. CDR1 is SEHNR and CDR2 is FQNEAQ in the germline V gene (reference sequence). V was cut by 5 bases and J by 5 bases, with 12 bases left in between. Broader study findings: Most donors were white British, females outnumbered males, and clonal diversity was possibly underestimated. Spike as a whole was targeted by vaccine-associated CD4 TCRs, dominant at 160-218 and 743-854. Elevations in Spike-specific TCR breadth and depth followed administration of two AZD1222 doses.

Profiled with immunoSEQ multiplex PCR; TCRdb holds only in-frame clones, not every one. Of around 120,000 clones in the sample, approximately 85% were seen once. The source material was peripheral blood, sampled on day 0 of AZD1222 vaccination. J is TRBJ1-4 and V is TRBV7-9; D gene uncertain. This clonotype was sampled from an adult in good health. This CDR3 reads CASSLGGPNEKLFF. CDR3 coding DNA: TGTGCCAGCAGCCTGGGAGGGCCGAATGAAAAACTGTTTTTT.